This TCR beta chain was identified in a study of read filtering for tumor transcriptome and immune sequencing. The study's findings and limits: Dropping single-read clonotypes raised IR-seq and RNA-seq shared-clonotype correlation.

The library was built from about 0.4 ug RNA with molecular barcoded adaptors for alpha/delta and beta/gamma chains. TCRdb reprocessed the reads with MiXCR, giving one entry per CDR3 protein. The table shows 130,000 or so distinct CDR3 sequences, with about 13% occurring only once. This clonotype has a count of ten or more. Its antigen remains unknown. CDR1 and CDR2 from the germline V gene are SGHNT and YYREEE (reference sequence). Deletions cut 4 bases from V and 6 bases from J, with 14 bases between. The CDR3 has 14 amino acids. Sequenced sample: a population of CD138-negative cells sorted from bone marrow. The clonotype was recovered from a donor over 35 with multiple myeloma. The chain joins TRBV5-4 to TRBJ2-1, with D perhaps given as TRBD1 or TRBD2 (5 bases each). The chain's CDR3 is CASSESGTFNEQFF. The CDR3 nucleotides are TGTGCCAGCAGCGAATCCGGGACGTTCAATGAGCAGTTCTTC. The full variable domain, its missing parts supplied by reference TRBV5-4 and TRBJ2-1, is ETGVTQSPTHLIKTRGQQVTLRCSSQSGHNTVSWYQQALGQGPQFIFQYYREEENGRGNFPPRFSGLQFPNYSSELNVNALELDDSALYLCASSESGTFNEQFFGPGTRLTVL.